This TCR beta chain was sequenced for a study of PD-L1 blockade in urothelial cancer. On the study more broadly: Patients arrived having already received 0 to 3 prior chemotherapy regimens. Analysis of the blood was performed 3 weeks (second dose) and 6 weeks after treatment start. Study-level points and caveats: Where pretreatment blood TCR clonality fell below the median, better survival was predicted.

Concerning this clone itself: Antigen specificity is unknown.

Time point denoted: peripheral blood 6 weeks after treatment start. The number of samples from each patient was between 1 and 8, taken pretreatment and on-treatment. Measured with immunoSEQ multiplex PCR; TCRdb has only the in-frame clones, and not every one. The sample lists around 30,000 clones; around 80% were seen once. V lost 0 bases, J lost 9 bases, and 16 bases stayed unmatched. CDR3 length: 18 residues. From germline, CDR1 is SGDLS and CDR2 YYNGEE. Specimen: PBMCs, collected around atezolizumab (anti-PD-L1) treatment. The receptor's source is a man in his 70s with urothelial cancer. The rearrangement links TRBV9 to TRBJ2-1, with 9 bases lining up with TRBD2. The CDR3 region is CASSVEVRPREGLSEQFF. As DNA, the CDR3 is TGTGCCAGCAGCGTAGAAGTTCGTCCGCGGGAGGGCCTTAGTGAGCAGTTCTTC.